This record covers a single T cell receptor beta chain. Antigen specificity is unknown. Assay used: immunoSEQ multiplex PCR; TCRdb lists only in-frame clones, some missing. The sample includes about 170,000 clones, 70% to 90% of them seen just once. Germline CDR1 reads LNHDA; CDR2 reads SQIVND (reference sequence). After removal of 8 bases from V and 4 bases from J, the junction contained 5 bases not matched to a gene. CDR3 length equals 14 residues. The data belong to a study of T cell responses to AZD1222 COVID-19 vaccine. Study-wide results and caveats: Nearly half of the spike-specific TCRs reportedly recognize variant regions that carry no mutations. Donors were chiefly white British, with a greater number of females, and clonal diversity was perhaps underestimated. Just a handful of AZD1222 recipients tested seropositive at baseline.

V is TRBV19 and J is TRBJ1-3, with 10 bases that match TRBD1. The source is an adult in good health. The specimen comprised peripheral blood, sampled on day 0 of AZD1222 vaccination. DNA of the CDR3: TGTGCCAGTTCGTGGACAGGGGGAGGAAACACCATATATTTT. This translates into CASSWTGGGNTIYF.